Sequencing of this T cell receptor (beta chain) was carried out in a study of blood T cell repertoires in COVID-19. On the study more broadly: Material from acute and convalescent COVID-19 was sourced from the United States, Italy and Spain. The analysed material was cDNA or gDNA that came from T cells, B-cell-depleted T cells, or PBMCs.

Authors' methods: For nucleated cells, counts were estimated from reference gene primer amplification. Clones were read by immunoSEQ multiplex PCR, and TCRdb kept only the in-frame ones, dropping some. D and trimming were read from the DNA, whereas the V and J calls and clone size are those reported in that table. The sample lists about 250,000 clones, approximately 90% occurring once. V lost 3 bases to trimming and J lost 8 bases; unmatched junction nucleotides: 8. This CDR3 has 15 residues. Germline CDR1 reads KGHDR; CDR2 reads SFDVKD. The sequence derives from a young man with acute or convalescent COVID-19. Specimen: peripheral blood. The V gene is TRBV24-1, the J gene TRBJ2-1; 8 nucleotides align to TRBD2. In DNA, the CDR3 is TGTGCCACCAGTGATGGACTAGCTGTGGGGTATGAGCAGTTCTTC. It translates to CATSDGLAVGYEQFF.